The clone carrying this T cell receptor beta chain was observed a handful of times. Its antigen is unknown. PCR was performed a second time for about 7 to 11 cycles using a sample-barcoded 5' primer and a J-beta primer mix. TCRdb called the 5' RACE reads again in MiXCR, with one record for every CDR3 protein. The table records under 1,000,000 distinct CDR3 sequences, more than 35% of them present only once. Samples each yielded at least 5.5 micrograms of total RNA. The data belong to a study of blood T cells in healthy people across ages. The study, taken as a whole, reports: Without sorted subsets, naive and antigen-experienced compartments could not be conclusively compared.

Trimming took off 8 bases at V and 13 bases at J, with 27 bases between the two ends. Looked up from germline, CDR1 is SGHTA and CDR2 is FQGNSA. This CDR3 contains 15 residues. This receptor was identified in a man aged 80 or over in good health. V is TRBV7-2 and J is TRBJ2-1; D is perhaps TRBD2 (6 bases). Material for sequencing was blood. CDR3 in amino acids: CASAASERSRETQFF. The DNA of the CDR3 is TGTGCCAGCGCCGCTAGCGAACGAAGTCGAGAGACCCAGTTCTTC.